These T cell receptor beta chains were read from a single sample in a study of blood T cell repertoires in COVID-19. Method: immunoSEQ multiplex PCR; TCRdb's copy keeps in-frame clones and lacks some. The data contain under 60,000 clones, more than 80% of them seen just once; the ten biggest clones take up over 8.5%. The sample comprised peripheral blood. The receptors come from a man aged 55 to 69 with acute or convalescent COVID-19. Each CDR3 is given with its conserved first and last residue. D genes are given only for firm matches. Size is stated for part of the rows, as once, few or many counts, or as a class when the clone is expanded.

J gene: TRBJ2-2; D gene: -; clone size: -; V gene: TRBV6-5; CDR3 protein: CASSYTGTDTGELFF; CDR3 DNA: TGTGCCAGCAGTTACACAGGGACGGACACCGGGGAGCTGTTTTTT
J gene: TRBJ2-5; D gene: TRBD2; clone size: -; V gene: TRBV5-1; CDR3 protein: CASSSTGGQETQYF; CDR3 DNA: TGCGCCAGCAGCTCAACGGGGGGGCAAGAGACCCAGTACTTC
J gene: TRBJ2-2; D gene: TRBD1; clone size: -; V gene: TRBV15; CDR3 protein: CATSRSRTGVTGELFF; CDR3 DNA: TGTGCCACCAGCAGATCCCGGACAGGGGTGACCGGGGAGCTGTTTTTT
J gene: TRBJ2-1; D gene: -; clone size: -; V gene: TRBV6-1; CDR3 protein: CASSGGGAGYTHEQFF; CDR3 DNA: TGTGCCAGCAGTGGAGGGGGGGCCGGTTACACCCATGAGCAGTTCTTC
J gene: TRBJ2-2; D gene: -; clone size: -; V gene: TRBV21-1; CDR3 protein: CASCPPLALRNTGELFF; CDR3 DNA: TGTGCCAGCTGCCCCCCTCTAGCATTACGGAACACCGGGGAGCTGTTTTTT
J gene: TRBJ1-5; D gene: TRBD1; clone size: -; V gene: TRBV12-5; CDR3 protein: CASGTGYQPQHF; CDR3 DNA: TGTGCTAGTGGGACAGGGTATCAGCCCCAGCATTTT
J gene: TRBJ2-3; D gene: TRBD1; clone size: few; V gene: TRBV7-8; CDR3 protein: CASSLTRTGWDTQYF; CDR3 DNA: TGTGCCAGCAGCTTAACCAGGACAGGGTGGGATACGCAGTATTTT
J gene: TRBJ1-1; D gene: -; clone size: -; V gene: TRBV2; CDR3 protein: CATKGRGNTEAFF; CDR3 DNA: TGTGCCACAAAGGGTAGGGGGAACACTGAAGCTTTCTTT
J gene: TRBJ2-7; D gene: -; clone size: once; V gene: TRBV20-1; CDR3 protein: CSARSGHEQYF; CDR3 DNA: TGCAGTGCTAGAAGCGGCCACGAGCAGTACTTC
J gene: TRBJ1-6; D gene: -; clone size: -; V gene: TRBV5-1; CDR3 protein: CASSWGGITGTPLHF; CDR3 DNA: TGCGCCAGCAGCTGGGGGGGGATCACGGGTACCCCCCTCCACTTT
J gene: TRBJ2-2; D gene: -; clone size: -; V gene: TRBV6-2/TRBV6-3; CDR3 protein: CASSRGDSYTGELFF; CDR3 DNA: TGTGCCAGCAGTCGCGGGGACTCCTACACCGGGGAGCTGTTTTTT
J gene: TRBJ2-7; D gene: TRBD2; clone size: -; V gene: TRBV2; CDR3 protein: CASSRGTTVYEQYF; CDR3 DNA: TGTGCCAGCAGCCGCGGGACTACTGTCTACGAGCAGTACTTC
J gene: TRBJ2-5; D gene: -; clone size: once; V gene: TRBV27; CDR3 protein: CASSPIQEETQYF; CDR3 DNA: TGTGCCAGCAGTCCCATACAAGAAGAGACCCAGTACTTC
J gene: TRBJ2-5; D gene: TRBD2; clone size: -; V gene: TRBV7-2; CDR3 protein: CASSQLTSGGETQYF; CDR3 DNA: TGTGCCAGCAGCCAACTGACTAGCGGGGGAGAGACCCAGTACTTC
J gene: TRBJ2-7; D gene: TRBD2; clone size: -; V gene: TRBV6-5; CDR3 protein: CASNRLGGVNHEQYF; CDR3 DNA: TGTGCCAGCAACCGACTTGGGGGGGTGAATCACGAGCAGTACTTC
J gene: TRBJ1-3; D gene: -; clone size: -; V gene: TRBV7-2; CDR3 protein: CASSLGSENTIYF; CDR3 DNA: TGTGCCAGCAGCTTAGGTTCCGAGAACACCATATATTTT
J gene: TRBJ1-4; D gene: -; clone size: -; V gene: TRBV9; CDR3 protein: CASSVATQEVANEKLFF; CDR3 DNA: TGTGCCAGCAGCGTAGCTACTCAGGAAGTTGCTAATGAAAAACTGTTTTTT
J gene: TRBJ2-3; D gene: TRBD1; clone size: once; V gene: TRBV7-3; CDR3 protein: CASSLMGQVDTQYF; CDR3 DNA: TGTGCCAGCAGCTTAATGGGACAGGTGGATACGCAGTATTTT
J gene: TRBJ1-4; D gene: TRBD1; clone size: -; V gene: TRBV3-1/TRBV3-2; CDR3 protein: CASSDRGGEKLFF; CDR3 DNA: TGTGCCAGCAGCGACAGGGGCGGTGAAAAACTGTTTTTT
J gene: TRBJ2-1; D gene: -; clone size: -; V gene: TRBV7-9; CDR3 protein: CASFTWAGLRNNEQFF; CDR3 DNA: TGTGCCAGCTTTACCTGGGCGGGACTCAGGAACAATGAGCAGTTCTTC
J gene: TRBJ1-6; D gene: -; clone size: -; V gene: TRBV6-4; CDR3 protein: CASRNREGSGPLHF; CDR3 DNA: TGTGCCAGCAGGAACAGGGAGGGCTCGGGACCCCTCCACTTT
J gene: TRBJ2-5; D gene: TRBD1; clone size: -; V gene: TRBV9; CDR3 protein: CASRGTDGTQYF; CDR3 DNA: TGTGCCAGCAGGGGGACAGATGGGACCCAGTACTTC
J gene: TRBJ2-7; D gene: -; clone size: few; V gene: TRBV5-1; CDR3 protein: CASSLRGNSYEQYF; CDR3 DNA: TGCGCCAGCAGCTTACGGGGAAACTCCTACGAGCAGTACTTC
J gene: TRBJ1-1; D gene: TRBD1; clone size: -; V gene: TRBV29-1; CDR3 protein: CSVGRGQNINLNTEAFF; CDR3 DNA: TGCAGCGTTGGACGGGGACAGAATATTAATTTGAACACTGAAGCTTTCTTT
J gene: TRBJ1-1; D gene: TRBD1; clone size: -; V gene: TRBV4-3; CDR3 protein: CASSRGTANTEAFF; CDR3 DNA: TGCGCCAGCAGCCGAGGGACAGCCAACACTGAAGCTTTCTTT
J gene: TRBJ1-1; D gene: -; clone size: -; V gene: TRBV7-2; CDR3 protein: CASSTQGRGTEAFF; CDR3 DNA: TGTGCCAGCAGCACACAGGGTAGGGGCACTGAAGCTTTCTTT
J gene: TRBJ2-6; D gene: -; clone size: -; V gene: TRBV5-1; CDR3 protein: CASSPGFSGANVLTF; CDR3 DNA: TGCGCCAGCAGCCCCGGGTTCTCTGGGGCCAACGTCCTGACTTTC
J gene: TRBJ2-5; D gene: TRBD2; clone size: -; V gene: TRBV4-2; CDR3 protein: CASSPGLAGSFQETQYF; CDR3 DNA: TGTGCCAGCAGCCCGGGACTAGCGGGGAGTTTTCAAGAGACCCAGTACTTC
J gene: TRBJ2-7; D gene: TRBD1; clone size: -; V gene: TRBV7-9; CDR3 protein: CASSFGQGEQYF; CDR3 DNA: TGTGCCAGCAGCTTTGGACAGGGGGAGCAGTACTTC
J gene: TRBJ2-1; D gene: -; clone size: -; V gene: TRBV21-1; CDR3 protein: CASQGNEQFF; CDR3 DNA: TGTGCCAGCCAGGGAAATGAGCAGTTCTTC
J gene: TRBJ1-6; D gene: -; clone size: -; V gene: TRBV4-1; CDR3 protein: CASSQGLRVRGTLHF; CDR3 DNA: TGCGCCAGCAGCCAAGGACTTCGGGTCAGAGGTACCCTCCACTTT
J gene: TRBJ1-1; D gene: TRBD1; clone size: -; V gene: TRBV7-3; CDR3 protein: CASSSRTGENTEAFF; CDR3 DNA: TGTGCCAGCAGCTCTAGGACAGGTGAGAACACTGAAGCTTTCTTT
J gene: TRBJ1-4; D gene: TRBD1; clone size: -; V gene: TRBV7-2; CDR3 protein: CASSLTGTVGEKLFF; CDR3 DNA: TGTGCCAGCAGCTTAACAGGGACAGTCGGTGAAAAACTGTTTTTT
J gene: TRBJ1-4; D gene: -; clone size: -; V gene: TRBV19; CDR3 protein: CASHGGGAVEKLFF; CDR3 DNA: TGTGCCAGTCACGGTGGGGGGGCGGTTGAAAAACTGTTTTTT
J gene: TRBJ1-1; D gene: -; clone size: -; V gene: TRBV5-6; CDR3 protein: CASSSPGFEAFF; CDR3 DNA: TGTGCCAGCAGCTCCCCAGGGTTTGAAGCTTTCTTT
J gene: TRBJ2-1; D gene: -; clone size: -; V gene: TRBV19; CDR3 protein: CASSIQGTDEQFF; CDR3 DNA: TGTGCCAGTAGTATACAGGGGACGGATGAGCAGTTCTTC
J gene: TRBJ2-3; D gene: -; clone size: -; V gene: TRBV2; CDR3 protein: CASSVGPGTDTQYF; CDR3 DNA: TGTGCCAGCAGTGTAGGGCCAGGGACAGATACGCAGTATTTT
J gene: TRBJ2-1; D gene: TRBD2; clone size: -; V gene: TRBV7-2; CDR3 protein: CASSSRGLAGGLDEQFF; CDR3 DNA: TGTGCCAGCAGCTCCAGGGGACTAGCGGGGGGGTTAGATGAGCAGTTCTTC
J gene: TRBJ1-4; D gene: TRBD1; clone size: -; V gene: TRBV19; CDR3 protein: CASSIYGTVGEKLFF; CDR3 DNA: TGTGCCAGTAGTATCTATGGGACAGTCGGTGAAAAACTGTTTTTT
J gene: TRBJ1-1; D gene: -; clone size: -; V gene: TRBV6-5; CDR3 protein: CASSYRGAGDTEAFF; CDR3 DNA: TGTGCCAGCAGTTACCGAGGGGCAGGGGACACTGAAGCTTTCTTT
J gene: TRBJ1-1; D gene: -; clone size: -; V gene: TRBV9; CDR3 protein: CASSPDWDTEAFF; CDR3 DNA: TGTGCCAGCAGCCCAGACTGGGACACTGAAGCTTTCTTT
J gene: TRBJ1-1; D gene: -; clone size: -; V gene: TRBV7-2; CDR3 protein: CASSLGGYRESEAFF; CDR3 DNA: TGTGCCAGCAGCTTAGGGGGGTACAGGGAGTCTGAAGCTTTCTTT